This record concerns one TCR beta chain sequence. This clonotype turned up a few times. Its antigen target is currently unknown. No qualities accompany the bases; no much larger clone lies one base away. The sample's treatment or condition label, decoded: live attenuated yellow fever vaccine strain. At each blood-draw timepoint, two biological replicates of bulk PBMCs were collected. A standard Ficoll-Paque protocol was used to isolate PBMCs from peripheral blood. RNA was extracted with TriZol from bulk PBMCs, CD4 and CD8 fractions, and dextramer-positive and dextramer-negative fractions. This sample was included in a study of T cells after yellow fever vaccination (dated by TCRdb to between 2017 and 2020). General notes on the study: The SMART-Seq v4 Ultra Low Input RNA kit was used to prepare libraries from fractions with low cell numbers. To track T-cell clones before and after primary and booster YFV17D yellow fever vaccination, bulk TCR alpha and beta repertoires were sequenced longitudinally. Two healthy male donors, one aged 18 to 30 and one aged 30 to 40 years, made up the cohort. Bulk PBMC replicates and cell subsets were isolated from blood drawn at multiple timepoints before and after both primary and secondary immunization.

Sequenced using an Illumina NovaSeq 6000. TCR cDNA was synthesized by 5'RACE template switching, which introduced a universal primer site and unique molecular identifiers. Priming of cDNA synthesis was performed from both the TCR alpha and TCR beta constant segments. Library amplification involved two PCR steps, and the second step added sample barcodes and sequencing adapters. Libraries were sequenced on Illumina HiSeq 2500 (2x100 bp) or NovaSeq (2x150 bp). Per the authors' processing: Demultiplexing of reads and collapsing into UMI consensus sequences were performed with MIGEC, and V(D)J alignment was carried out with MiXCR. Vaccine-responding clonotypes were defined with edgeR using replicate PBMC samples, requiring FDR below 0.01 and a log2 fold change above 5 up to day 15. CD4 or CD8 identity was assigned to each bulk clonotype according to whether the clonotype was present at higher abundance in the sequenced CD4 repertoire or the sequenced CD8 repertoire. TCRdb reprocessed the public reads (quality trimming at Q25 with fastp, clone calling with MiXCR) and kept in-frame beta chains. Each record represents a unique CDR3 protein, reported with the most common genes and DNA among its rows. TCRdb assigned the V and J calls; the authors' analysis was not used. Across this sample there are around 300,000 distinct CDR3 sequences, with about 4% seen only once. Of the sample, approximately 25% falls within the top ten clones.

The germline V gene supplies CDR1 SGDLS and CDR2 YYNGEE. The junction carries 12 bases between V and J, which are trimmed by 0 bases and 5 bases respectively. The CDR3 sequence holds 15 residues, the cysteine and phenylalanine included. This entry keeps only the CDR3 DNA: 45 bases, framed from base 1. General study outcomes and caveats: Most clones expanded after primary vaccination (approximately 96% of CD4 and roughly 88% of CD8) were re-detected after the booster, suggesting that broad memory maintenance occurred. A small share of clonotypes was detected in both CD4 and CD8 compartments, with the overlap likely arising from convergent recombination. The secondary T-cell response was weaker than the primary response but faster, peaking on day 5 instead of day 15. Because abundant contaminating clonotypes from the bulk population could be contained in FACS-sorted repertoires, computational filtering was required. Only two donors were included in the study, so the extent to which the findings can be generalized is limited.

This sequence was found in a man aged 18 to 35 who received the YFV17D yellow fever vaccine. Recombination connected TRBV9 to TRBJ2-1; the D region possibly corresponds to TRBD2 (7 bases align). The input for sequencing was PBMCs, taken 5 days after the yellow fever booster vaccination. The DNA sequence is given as TGTGCCAGCAGCGTAGGCGGGGGCCTAAACAATGAGCAGTTCTTC. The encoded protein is CASSVGGGLNNEQFF.